This TCR beta chain originates from a study of blood T cell repertoires in COVID-19. Study-wide context: Nucleic acid was either cDNA or gDNA, and it came from T cells, B-cell-depleted T cells, or PBMCs.

V was cut by 3 bases and J by 7 bases, with 16 bases left in between. Germline V lookup: CDR1 SGHRS, CDR2 YFSETQ. There are 15 residues in the CDR3. Assay: immunoSEQ multiplex PCR; the TCRdb copy retains only in-frame clones and omits some. This table holds about 140,000 clones, around three quarters found once. Sequencing used peripheral blood. The receptor comes from a man aged 50 to 60 with acute or convalescent COVID-19. The J gene is TRBJ2-2, the V gene TRBV5-1; weak D call: TRBD1 (6 bases). The CDR3 reads CASSWDGQTDGELFF. The CDR3 coding sequence is TGCGCCAGCAGCTGGGATGGACAGACCGACGGGGAGCTGTTTTTT. The full variable domain, completed using reference TRBV5-1 and TRBJ2-2, is KAGVTQTPRYLIKTRGQQVTLSCSPISGHRSVSWYQQTPGQGLQFLFEYFSETQRNKGNFPGRFSGRQFSNSRSEMNVSTLELGDSALYLCASSWDGQTDGELFFGEGSRLTVL.